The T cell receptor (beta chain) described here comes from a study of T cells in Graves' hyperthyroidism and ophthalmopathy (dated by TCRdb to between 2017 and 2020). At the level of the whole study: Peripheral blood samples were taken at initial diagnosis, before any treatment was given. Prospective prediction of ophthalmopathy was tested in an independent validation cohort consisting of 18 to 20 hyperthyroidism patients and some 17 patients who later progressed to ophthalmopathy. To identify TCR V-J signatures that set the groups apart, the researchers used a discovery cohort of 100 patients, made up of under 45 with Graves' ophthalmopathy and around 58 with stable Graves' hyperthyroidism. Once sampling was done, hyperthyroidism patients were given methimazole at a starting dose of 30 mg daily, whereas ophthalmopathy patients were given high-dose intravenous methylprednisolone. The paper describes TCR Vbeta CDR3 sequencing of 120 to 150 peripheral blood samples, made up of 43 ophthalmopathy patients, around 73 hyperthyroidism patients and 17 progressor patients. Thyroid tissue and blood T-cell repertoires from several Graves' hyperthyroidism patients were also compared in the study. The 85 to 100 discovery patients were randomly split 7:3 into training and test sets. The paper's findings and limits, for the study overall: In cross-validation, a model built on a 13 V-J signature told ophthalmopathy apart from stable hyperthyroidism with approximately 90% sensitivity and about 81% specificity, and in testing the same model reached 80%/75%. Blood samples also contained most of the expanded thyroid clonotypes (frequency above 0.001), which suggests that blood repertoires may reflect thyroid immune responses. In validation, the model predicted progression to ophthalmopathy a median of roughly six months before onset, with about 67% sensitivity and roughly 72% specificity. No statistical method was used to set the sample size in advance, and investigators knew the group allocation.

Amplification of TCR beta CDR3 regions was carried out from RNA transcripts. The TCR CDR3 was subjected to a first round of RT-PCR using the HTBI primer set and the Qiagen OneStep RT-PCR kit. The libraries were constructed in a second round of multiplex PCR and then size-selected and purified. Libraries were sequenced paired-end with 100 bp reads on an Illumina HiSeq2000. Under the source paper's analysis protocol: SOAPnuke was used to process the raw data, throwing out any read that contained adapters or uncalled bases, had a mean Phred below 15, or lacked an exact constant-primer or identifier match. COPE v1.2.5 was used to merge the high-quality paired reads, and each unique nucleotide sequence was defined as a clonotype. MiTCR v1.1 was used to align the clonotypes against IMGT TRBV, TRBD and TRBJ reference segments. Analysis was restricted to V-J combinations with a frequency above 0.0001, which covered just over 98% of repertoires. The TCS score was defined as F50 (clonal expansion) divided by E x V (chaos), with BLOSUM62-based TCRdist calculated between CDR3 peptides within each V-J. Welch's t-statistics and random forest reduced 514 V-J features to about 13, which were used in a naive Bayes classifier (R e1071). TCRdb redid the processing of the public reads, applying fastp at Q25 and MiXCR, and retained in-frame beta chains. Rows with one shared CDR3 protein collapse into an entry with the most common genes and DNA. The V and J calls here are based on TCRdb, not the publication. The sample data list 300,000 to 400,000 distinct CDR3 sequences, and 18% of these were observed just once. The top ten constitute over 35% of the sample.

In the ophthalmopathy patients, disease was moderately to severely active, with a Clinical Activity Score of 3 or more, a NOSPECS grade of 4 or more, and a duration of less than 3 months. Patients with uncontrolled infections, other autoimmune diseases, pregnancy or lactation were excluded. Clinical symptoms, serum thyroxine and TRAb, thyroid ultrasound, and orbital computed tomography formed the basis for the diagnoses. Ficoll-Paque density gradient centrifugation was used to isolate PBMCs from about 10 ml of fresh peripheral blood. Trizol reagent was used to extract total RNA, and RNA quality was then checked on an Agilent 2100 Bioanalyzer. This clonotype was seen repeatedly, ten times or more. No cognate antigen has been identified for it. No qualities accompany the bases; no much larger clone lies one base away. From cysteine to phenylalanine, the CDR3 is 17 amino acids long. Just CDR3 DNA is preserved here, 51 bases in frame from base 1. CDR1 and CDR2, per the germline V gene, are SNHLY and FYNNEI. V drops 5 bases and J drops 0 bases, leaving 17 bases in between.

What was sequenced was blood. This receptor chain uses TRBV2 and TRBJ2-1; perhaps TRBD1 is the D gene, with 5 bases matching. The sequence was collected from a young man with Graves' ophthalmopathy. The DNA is TGTGCCAGCAGTCCGCCCCTGACAGTCAGCTCCTACAATGAGCAGTTCTTC. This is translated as CASSPPLTVSSYNEQFF.